The T cell receptor (beta chain) under discussion was sequenced for a study of Tregs in tolerant kidney transplant recipients. This CDR3 region has 15 residues. The germline CDR1 and CDR2 sequences are MNHEY and SVGEGT. V lost 7 bases and J lost 1, with 16 bases in between. Concerning this clone: Its antigen is undetermined. Read data end 3 residues before the CDR3 end; the end is taken from the germline J gene.

The protocol was immunoSEQ multiplex PCR, while the TCRdb copy is restricted to in-frame clones and leaves out a portion. The table for this sample gives roughly 32,000 clones. Study observations and caveats: Antigen-driven expansion was suggested because donor-specific Tregs expanded more than all Tregs in tolerant patients.

Sequencing was performed on CD8+ T cells from blood, taken before the transplant. The J gene is TRBJ1-1, the V gene TRBV6-2 or TRBV6-3; no reliable D call. This TCR was sampled from a human donor who received a combined kidney and bone marrow transplant. The CDR3 bases that were read are TGTGCCAGCACTAGACTGGGTGTAAAGAACACTGAA. As protein: CASTRLGVKNTE. The CDR3 reads in full as CASTRLGVKNTEAFF.